These 23 T cell receptor beta chains came from one sample sequenced in a study of CD8+CD57+ T cells in acquired aplastic anemia. CD8+CD57+ cell expansion, shown by flow cytometry, had occurred in the patients selected for sequencing. Genomic DNA acted as the template from which TCR beta VDJ combination and CDR3 sequence profiling were carried out. TCRdb called the reads again in MiXCR, with one record for every CDR3 protein. Here the sample spans about 160,000 distinct CDR3 sequences, 48% being singletons. Sequenced input: sorted CD4+, CD8+, or CD8+CD57+ T cells (not recorded which) from PBMCs. Receptors originate from a human donor with aplastic anemia.

The chain links TRBV11-2 to TRBJ1-5; no definite D call. CDR3 length equals 13 residues. Trimming shortened V by 5 bases and J by 10 bases, and 15 bases separated the two germline ends. From germline, CDR1 is SGHAT and CDR2 FQNNGV. CDR3 residues: CASSRLATSPQHF. DNA for the CDR3: TGTGCCAGCAGCAGACTAGCGACGAGTCCCCAGCATTTT.

This chain links TRBV19 with TRBJ1-2; D is unresolved. Germline CDR1 and CDR2: LNHDA and SQIVND (reference sequence). The V gene lost 5 bases and the J gene lost 13 bases, with 14 bases spanning the gap. The CDR3 length is 11 residues. CDR3 in amino acids: CASSWSADFTF. The CDR3 region has the DNA TGTGCCAGTAGTTGGAGCGCGGATTTCACCTTC.

This clonotype was counted a few times. The J gene is TRBJ2-2, the V gene TRBV5-6; D is perhaps TRBD1 (6 bases). CDR1 and CDR2 from the germline V gene are SGHDT and YYEEEE. V lost 7 bases to trimming and J lost 1 base, with 20 bases between them. This CDR3 is built from 17 residues. CDR3 in amino acids: CASGPRTGFGNTGELFF. The CDR3 DNA is TGTGCCAGCGGCCCCAGAACAGGGTTCGGGAACACCGGGGAGCTGTTTTTT.

The chain carries TRBV20-1 and TRBJ2-1, with TRBD2 matching 9 bases. The germline V gene has CDR1 DFQATT and CDR2 SNEGSKA (reference sequence). V lost 4 bases and J lost 4; bases outside the gene matches: 8. The CDR3 is made up of 15 amino acids. CDR3: CSAKGAGGPYNEQFF. CDR3 sequence (DNA): TGCAGTGCTAAGGGGGCGGGAGGGCCTTACAATGAGCAGTTCTTC.

The table lists this clonotype with many counts. The chain employs TRBV5-6 and TRBJ1-5; 9 bases are a match to TRBD1. Germline V CDR1 and CDR2: SGHDT, YYEEEE. V was pared by 3 bases and J by 1 base, with 5 bases of the junction left unmatched. This CDR3 has 16 amino acids. The CDR3 loop is CASSSGQGPSNQPQHF. CDR3 DNA: TGTGCCAGCAGCTCGGGACAGGGACCGAGCAATCAGCCCCAGCATTTT.

This clonotype has ten or more counts. This rearrangement joins TRBV14 to TRBJ2-7; D uncertain. The CDR3 is made up of 16 amino acids. CDR1 is SGHDN, CDR2 FVKESK, per germline. The V and J ends lost 1 base and 5 bases respectively, with 18 bases between them. The CDR3 loop reads CASSQVVRLGPHEQYF. CDR3 DNA sequence: TGTGCCAGCAGCCAAGTGGTACGGCTCGGACCCCACGAGCAGTACTTC.

This chain links TRBV2 with TRBJ2-5; D might be TRBD1 (6 bases). The CDR3 has 14 residues. The germline V gene has CDR1 SNHLY and CDR2 FYNNEI. Between the trimmed V and J ends, which lost 5 bases and 5 bases, there was a span of 15 bases. This CDR3 reads CASSPNSGGETQYF. For the CDR3, the DNA is TGTGCCAGCAGTCCGAATAGTGGGGGCGAGACCCAGTACTTC.

Concerning this clonotype itself: Possible read error: a much larger clone is one base away. The chain has TRBV4-3 and TRBJ2-6; D ambiguous. Germline V gene sequence: CDR1 LGHNA, CDR2 YSLEER. This CDR3 comprises 15 residues. The CDR3: CAGSQEPSGANVLTF. The DNA of the CDR3 is TGCGCCGGCAGCCAAGAGCCCTCTGGGGCCAACGTCCTGACTTTC.

This clonotype was seen just once. The chain couples TRBV5-1 to TRBJ1-6; weak D call: TRBD1 (6 bases). V was pared by 6 bases and J by 8 bases, with 15 bases between. This CDR3 has 14 residues. Germline lookup yields CDR1 SGHRS and CDR2 YFSETQ. CDR3 in amino acids: CASNYGGVDSPLHF. For the CDR3, the DNA is TGCGCCAGCAACTACGGGGGCGTAGATTCACCCCTCCACTTT. The whole variable domain, filled in from reference TRBV5-1 and TRBJ1-6, reads KAGVTQTPRYLIKTRGQQVTLSCSPISGHRSVSWYQQTPGQGLQFLFEYFSETQRNKGNFPGRFSGRQFSNSRSEMNVSTLELGDSALYLCASNYGGVDSPLHFGNGTRLTVT.

This clonotype was counted ten times or more. The chain combines TRBV24-1 with TRBJ2-5; D may be TRBD1 or TRBD2 (5 bases each). The CDR3 covers 16 residues. The V gene's germline CDR1 is KGHDR and CDR2 SFDVKD. Trimming shortened V by 1 base and J by 2 bases, and 13 bases separated the two germline ends. This CDR3 is CATSDLRDGRQETQYF. The CDR3 nucleotides read TGTGCCACCAGTGATTTACGGGACGGCAGACAAGAGACCCAGTACTTC.

This clonotype was counted many times. This chain connects TRBV9 to TRBJ2-5; D might be TRBD2 (6 bases). The V gene lost 0 bases and the J gene lost 5 bases, with 14 bases spanning the gap. The CDR3 extends over 15 amino acids. CDR1 and CDR2 from the germline V gene are SGDLS and YYNGEE. The CDR3 loop is CASSVESGVGETQYF. CDR3 sequence (DNA): TGTGCCAGCAGCGTAGAATCGGGGGTAGGGGAGACCCAGTACTTC.

The gene calls are TRBV7-8 and TRBJ1-1; D uncertain. This CDR3 comprises 17 residues. Germline V lookup: CDR1 SGHVS, CDR2 FQNEAQ. V was pared by 3 bases and J by 0 bases, with 17 bases between. For the CDR3, the DNA is TGTGCCAGCAGCTTGGCTTGGGTGGAGGCACTGAACACTGAAGCTTTCTTT. Translated, it gives CASSLAWVEALNTEAFF.

This clonotype was picked up a small number of times. V and J are TRBV10-3 and TRBJ2-6, with a tentative D call TRBD1 (5 bases). V was cut by 4 bases and J by 1 base, with 8 bases left in between. The V gene's germline CDR1 is ENHRY and CDR2 SYGVKD. The CDR3 runs to 15 residues. The CDR3 nucleotides are TGTGCCATCAGTGGACAGCTATCTGGGGCCAACGTCCTGACTTTC. Residues: CAISGQLSGANVLTF.

CDR3 nucleotides: TGTGCCAGCAGCGTAGTAATGGAGGGGGACAGCCGTGGGAGCTACACCTTC. Translation: CASSVVMEGDSRGSYTF. The V gene is TRBV9, the J gene TRBJ1-2; 7 bases are shared with TRBD1. CDR1 SGDLS and CDR2 YYNGEE come from the germline V gene. The V and J ends lost 0 bases and 9 bases, in that order; junction bases with no gene match: 17. The CDR3 is 17 amino acids.

Turning to this clonotype: A read error may produce the germline difference seen at one junction end. The V gene is TRBV24-1, the J gene TRBJ2-7; 10 nucleotides match TRBD1. The CDR3 covers 13 residues. The V gene's germline CDR1 is KGHDR and CDR2 SFDVKD. The DNA for the CDR3 is TGTGCCAGCAGTGACAGGACAGGGGGCGAGCAGTACTTC. Amino acid sequence: CASSDRTGGEQYF.

Remarks on this clonotype: A much larger clonotype is one base distant, so this may be a read error. The gene calls are TRBV5-1 and TRBJ2-2, with D uncertain. Trimming removed 0 bases at V and 4 bases at J, with 10 bases between. CDR1 is SGHRS and CDR2 is YFSETQ in the germline V gene. The CDR3 sequence is 15 residues long. CDR3 DNA sequence: TGCGCCAGCAGCTTGGGGGGAAAGGGCACCGGGGAGCTGTTTTTT. This codes for CASSLGGKGTGELFF.

CDR3 residues: CSVSNGNTEAFF. The CDR3 DNA reads as TGCAGCGTCTCGAATGGGAACACTGAAGCTTTCTTT. The J gene is TRBJ1-1, the V gene TRBV29-1; D uncertain. V was trimmed by 6 bases and J by 1 base, leaving 9 bases between them. Germline assignment: CDR1 SQVTM and CDR2 ANQGSEA. The CDR3 consists of 12 residues.

The J gene is TRBJ2-2, the V gene TRBV5-1; no definite D call. V was trimmed by 2 bases and J by 7 bases, leaving 9 bases between them. Germline CDR1 is SGHRS and CDR2 is YFSETQ. This CDR3 spans 13 amino acids. The CDR3 DNA reads TGCGCCAGCAGCTTATCGGGTCACGGGGAGCTGTTTTTT. Its translation is CASSLSGHGELFF.

The rearrangement links TRBV5-6 to TRBJ2-5, with TRBD2 matching 7 bases. The CDR3 extends over 15 amino acids. The germline gives CDR1 SGHDT, CDR2 YYEEEE. After removal of 2 bases from V and 5 bases from J, the junction contained 9 bases not matched to a gene. Here the CDR3 reads CASSFGSGMTETQYF. DNA for the CDR3: TGTGCCAGCAGCTTTGGGAGCGGGATGACGGAGACCCAGTACTTC.

This clonotype was seen at least ten times. V is TRBV5-1 and J is TRBJ2-1, with D possibly matching TRBD1 (5 bases). V was pared by 2 bases and J by 2 bases, with 14 bases between. Germline V CDR1 and CDR2: SGHRS, YFSETQ. This CDR3 is 16 amino acids long. The CDR3 loop reads CASSLSVVGPYNEQFF. For the CDR3, the DNA is TGCGCCAGCAGCTTAAGCGTCGTGGGGCCCTACAATGAGCAGTTCTTC.

This clonotype was found many times. J is TRBJ2-7 and V is TRBV2; D not resolved. Germline lookup yields CDR1 SNHLY and CDR2 FYNNEI. V was pared by 1 base and J by 5 bases, with 6 bases between. The CDR3 is 12 amino acids. The chain's CDR3 is CASSEGTDEQYF. In nucleotides, the CDR3 is TGTGCCAGCAGTGAAGGTACGGACGAGCAGTACTTC.

This clonotype has ten or more counts. CDR3 sequence reads: CASSLDGLYEQYF. The DNA of the CDR3 is TGTGCCAGCAGCTTGGACGGCCTCTACGAGCAGTACTTC. The chain recombines TRBV5-8 with TRBJ2-7; D uncertain. Germline V CDR1 and CDR2: SGHTS, YDEGEE. The V end lost 0 bases, the J end lost 3 bases, and 7 bases lay between the germline ends. CDR3 size: 13 residues.

This clonotype came up once. V is TRBV10-3 and J is TRBJ1-5; 7 nucleotides agree with TRBD1. The length of the CDR3 is 14 residues. With V trimmed by 5 bases and J by 7 bases, 8 bases remained unmatched. The germline gives CDR1 ENHRY, CDR2 SYGVKD. In nucleotides, the CDR3 is TGTGCCATCAGTAGGGGGCGCGGGATACAGCCCCAGCATTTT. Translation gives CAISRGRGIQPQHF.